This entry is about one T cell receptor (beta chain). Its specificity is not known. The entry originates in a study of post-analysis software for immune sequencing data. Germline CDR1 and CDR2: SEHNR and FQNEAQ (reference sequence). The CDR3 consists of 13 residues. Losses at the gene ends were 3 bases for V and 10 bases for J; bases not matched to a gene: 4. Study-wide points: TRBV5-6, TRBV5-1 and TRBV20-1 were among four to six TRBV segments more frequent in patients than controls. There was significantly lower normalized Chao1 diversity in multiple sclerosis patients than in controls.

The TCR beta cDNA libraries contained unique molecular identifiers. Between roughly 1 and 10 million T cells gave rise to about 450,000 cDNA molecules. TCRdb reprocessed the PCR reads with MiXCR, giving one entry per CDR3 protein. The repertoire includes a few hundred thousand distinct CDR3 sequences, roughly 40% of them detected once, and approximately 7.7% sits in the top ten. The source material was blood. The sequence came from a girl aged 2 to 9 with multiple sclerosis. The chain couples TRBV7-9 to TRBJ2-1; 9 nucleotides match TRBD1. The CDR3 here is CASSFATGGEQFF. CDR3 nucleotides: TGTGCCAGCAGCTTTGCAACAGGGGGCGAGCAGTTCTTC.